Each of the 19 T cell receptor beta chains below was sequenced from the same sample in a study of T cell repertoires in cytomegalovirus infection. TCRdb itself ran the reads through MiXCR, one entry per CDR3 protein. The sample consists of approximately 730,000 distinct CDR3 sequences, 25% to 35% of them appearing once. These receptors have no identified antigens. This specimen consisted of cultured CD8+ T cells from PBMCs, obtained from culture after CMV antigen stimulation. These receptors came from a human donor in good health (CMV status not recorded). Some clones in this sample may be carry-over from other donors' samples.

CDR3 nucleotides: TGTGCCAGTAGTAAGACGACACTTTCTAGCACCGGGGAGCTGTTTTTT. Its protein is CASSKTTLSSTGELFF. V is TRBV19 and J is TRBJ2-2; no clear D. Trimming stripped 4 bases from V and 4 bases from J, with 16 bases between. In germline, CDR1 is LNHDA, CDR2 SQIVND (reference sequence). CDR3 length: 16 amino acids. The variable domain in full, completed from reference TRBV19 and TRBJ2-2, reads DGGITQSPKYLFRKEGQNVTLSCEQNLNHDAMYWYRQDPGQGLRLIYYSQIVNDFQKGDIAEGYSVSREKKESFPLTVTSAQKNPTAFYLCASSKTTLSSTGELFFGEGSRLTVL.

The chain employs TRBV6-6 and TRBJ2-3, with 10 nucleotides matching TRBD1. After removal of 0 bases from V and 3 bases from J, the junction contained 3 bases not matched to a gene. The length of the CDR3 is 16 residues. The V gene's germline CDR1 is MNHNY and CDR2 SVGAGI (reference sequence). In nucleotides, the CDR3 is TGTGCCAGCAGTTACTCGAGGGACAGGGGTACAGATACGCAGTATTTT. Its protein is CASSYSRDRGTDTQYF.

The chain couples TRBV24-1 to TRBJ1-1; D gene unclear. Trimming cost V 7 bases and J 5 bases, with 10 bases left between them. The CDR3 is 12 residues long. Germline V lookup: CDR1 KGHDR, CDR2 SFDVKD. The CDR3 loop reads CATRGGRTEAFF. Here the CDR3 DNA reads TGTGCCACCAGAGGCGGGCGGACTGAAGCTTTCTTT.

This clonotype was observed a handful of times. The chain links TRBV7-3 to TRBJ2-1, with D possibly TRBD2 on 5 matching bases. Trimming took 0 bases from V and 8 from J, leaving 14 bases between them. CDR1 is SGHTA and CDR2 is FQGTGA in the germline V gene. The CDR3 contains 15 residues. Here the CDR3 DNA reads TGTGCCAGCAGCTTAACGGGTTCGGCGGGCGATGAGCAGTTCTTC. This gives the protein CASSLTGSAGDEQFF.

This clonotype showed up many times. The rearrangement links TRBV7-8 to TRBJ2-5; 10 nucleotides line up with TRBD2. J gave up 4 bases and V 1 base, and 3 bases lay outside the gene matches. CDR1 and CDR2 from the germline V gene are SGHVS and FQNEAQ. There are 15 residues in the CDR3. In DNA, the CDR3 is TGTGCCAGCAGCTTAGGAGCGGGGGGGCTAGAGACCCAGTACTTC. It codes for CASSLGAGGLETQYF.

The chain's CDR3 is CASTWGSGGSDTQYF. The CDR3 DNA is TGTGCCAGCACCTGGGGTAGCGGGGGGTCGGATACGCAGTATTTT. This chain uses TRBV27 with TRBJ2-3, with 10 bases lining up with TRBD2. The CDR3 is 15 residues long. V gave up 7 bases and J gave up 6 bases; unmatched junction bases: 10. Germline values: CDR1 MNHEY, CDR2 SMNVEV (reference sequence).

CDR3 in amino acids: CASSLSVTSYNEQFF. The CDR3 DNA reads as TGTGCCAGCTCCTTGAGCGTGACCTCCTACAATGAGCAGTTCTTC. This sequence joins TRBV6-2 or TRBV6-3 and TRBJ2-1, with no clear D. From germline, CDR1 is MNHEY and CDR2 SVGEGT. With 8 bases removed from V and 0 bases from J, the gap between germline ends came to 14 bases. The CDR3 contains 15 residues.

This clonotype was seen a handful of times. The chain uses TRBV27 and TRBJ2-1; D is possibly TRBD1 (6 bases). This CDR3 is 18 amino acids long. The germline V gene encodes CDR1 MNHEY and CDR2 SMNVEV (reference sequence). V lost 7 bases to trimming and J lost 4 bases, with 26 bases between them. CDR3 DNA sequence: TGTGCCAGCACCGCAACTGGGCACAGGGCCCCCCTTTACAATGAGCAGTTCTTC. It specifies CASTATGHRAPLYNEQFF.

A word on this clonotype: This clone may be a read error of a much larger clone one base away. V and J are TRBV7-6 and TRBJ2-5, with no clear D. Per the germline V gene, CDR1 is SGHVS and CDR2 is FNYEAQ. This CDR3 spans 15 amino acids. The CDR3 sequence: CVSSFIFRVKETQYF. The CDR3 coding sequence is TGTGTCAGCAGCTTCATTTTCCGGGTGAAAGAGACCCAGTACTTC.

CDR3 bases: TGTGCCAGCACCCCCTCAGGGGAGAGGGATTCACCCCTCCACTTT. It is translated as CASTPSGERDSPLHF. The chain is built from TRBV12-3 or TRBV12-4 and TRBJ1-6; TRBD1 is a possible D gene (6 bases). Trimming removed 7 bases at V and 8 bases at J, with 18 bases between. CDR3 size: 15 residues.

V and J are TRBV19 and TRBJ2-1, with TRBD1 identical over 9 bases. This CDR3 has 15 residues. The V and J ends lost 3 bases and 4 bases, in that order; junction bases with no gene match: 4. Germline assignment: CDR1 LNHDA and CDR2 SQIVND (reference sequence). The CDR3 DNA follows: TGTGCCAGTAGTATCGACAGGGGGGTTTACAATGAGCAGTTCTTC. Protein product: CASSIDRGVYNEQFF. Using reference TRBV19 and TRBJ2-1 for the parts outside the CDR3, the full variable domain is DGGITQSPKYLFRKEGQNVTLSCEQNLNHDAMYWYRQDPGQGLRLIYYSQIVNDFQKGDIAEGYSVSREKKESFPLTVTSAQKNPTAFYLCASSIDRGVYNEQFFGPGTRLTVL.

As regards this clonotype: This may be a read error, as it is one base from a much larger clone. The chain has TRBV7-6 and TRBJ2-3; 12 nucleotides align to TRBD2. Unmatched junction bases numbered 1, after V lost 4 bases and J lost 2 bases. Per germline, CDR1 SGHVS and CDR2 FNYEAQ. The CDR3 contains 15 residues. In DNA, the CDR3 is TGTGCCAGCAGCTGGACTAGCGGGGCCACAGATACGCAGTATTTT. This encodes CASSWTSGATDTQYF. The variable domain in full, with the rest retrieved from reference TRBV7-6 and TRBJ2-3, is GAGVSQSPRYKVTKRGQDVALRCDPISGHVSLYWYRQALGQGPEFLTYFNYEAQQDKSGLPNDRFSAERPEGSISTLTIQRTEQRDSAMYRCASSWTSGATDTQYFGPGTRLTVL.

This clonotype showed up just a few times. The V call is TRBV7-9, the J call TRBJ1-1, with a possible D match to TRBD1 (5 bases). CDR1 and CDR2 (germline): SEHNR, FQNEAQ (reference sequence). The length of the CDR3 is 14 residues. The germline V and J ends were trimmed by 5 bases and 2 bases, with 12 bases remaining between them. The CDR3 DNA follows: TGTGCCAGCAGCACGCAACGGGGCAACACTGAAGCTTTCTTT. Amino acid sequence: CASSTQRGNTEAFF.

This clonotype turned up a few times. The chain recombines TRBV6-2 or TRBV6-3 with TRBJ2-3; 13 bases match TRBD2. The CDR3 runs to 18 residues. The junction had 11 bases not matched to a gene; V was cut back by 5 bases and J by 3 bases. Per germline, CDR1 MNHEY and CDR2 SVGEGT. The CDR3 DNA reads as TGTGCCAGCAGTGCCCGATCCGGGACTAGCGGGGAGACAGATACGCAGTATTTT. This gives the protein CASSARSGTSGETDTQYF.

This clonotype was counted many times. CDR3 protein: CASSPWTGDPYEQYF. In DNA, the CDR3 is TGTGCCAGCAGCCCCTGGACAGGGGACCCCTACGAGCAGTACTTC. The genes are TRBV11-2 and TRBJ2-7; 9 bases are a match to TRBD1. Trimming removed 5 bases from V and 2 bases from J; junction bases left unmatched: 7. CDR3 length equals 15 residues. In germline, CDR1 is SGHAT, CDR2 FQNNGV.

This chain joins TRBV6-5 and TRBJ2-2, with a weak D call TRBD1 (7 bases). V was shortened by 5 bases and J by 5 bases, with 18 bases between the two germline ends. The CDR3 sequence is 16 residues long. Germline V gene data show CDR1 as MNHEY and CDR2 as SVGAGI. This CDR3 is CASSTPDRAGTGELFF. CDR3 DNA: TGTGCCAGCAGTACCCCAGACAGGGCGGGGACCGGGGAGCTGTTTTTT.

This chain connects TRBV13 to TRBJ2-3; D may correspond to TRBD1 or TRBD2 (6 bases each). This CDR3 region has 16 residues. Germline V gene lookup returns CDR1 PRHDT and CDR2 FYEKMQ (reference sequence). V was shortened by 2 bases and J by 2 bases, with 14 bases between the two germline ends. The CDR3 loop is CASSLTPGATTDTQYF. DNA for the CDR3: TGTGCCAGCAGCTTAACTCCGGGGGCTACCACAGATACGCAGTATTTT.

This sequence joins TRBV4-1 and TRBJ2-1; 12 bases align to TRBD2. This CDR3 has 15 residues. Looked up from germline, CDR1 is MGHRA and CDR2 is YSYEKL. V lost 3 bases to trimming and J lost 9 bases; unmatched junction nucleotides: 6. CDR3 in amino acids: CASSHLAGGRAEQFF. The CDR3 DNA follows: TGCGCCAGCAGCCATCTAGCGGGGGGGCGAGCTGAGCAGTTCTTC.

This clonotype has a single count. V and J are TRBV2 and TRBJ1-5; possibly TRBD1 for D (5 bases). V shed 8 bases and J shed 0 bases, with 8 bases lying between them. The CDR3 runs 13 residues. In germline, CDR1 is SNHLY, CDR2 FYNNEI. CDR3 region: CASGGDSNQPQHF. The CDR3 DNA reads as TGTGCCAGCGGGGGGGATAGCAATCAGCCCCAGCATTTT.